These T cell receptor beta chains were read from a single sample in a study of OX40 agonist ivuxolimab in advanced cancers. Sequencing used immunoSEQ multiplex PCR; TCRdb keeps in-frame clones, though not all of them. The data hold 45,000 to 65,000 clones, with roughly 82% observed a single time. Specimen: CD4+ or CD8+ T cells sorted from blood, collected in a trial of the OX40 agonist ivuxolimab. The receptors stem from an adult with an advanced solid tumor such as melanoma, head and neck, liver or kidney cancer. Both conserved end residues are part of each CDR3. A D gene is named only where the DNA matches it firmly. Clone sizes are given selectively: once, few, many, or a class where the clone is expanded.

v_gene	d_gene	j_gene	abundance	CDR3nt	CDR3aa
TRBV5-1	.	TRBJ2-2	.	TGCGCCAGCAGTCGAGCAGGGCCAAACACCGGGGAGCTGTTTTTT	CASSRAGPNTGELFF
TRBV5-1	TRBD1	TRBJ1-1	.	TGCGCCAGCAGCTCAGAGACAGGGGTAAACACTGAAGCTTTCTTT	CASSSETGVNTEAFF
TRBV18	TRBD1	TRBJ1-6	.	TGTGCCAGCTCACAGGACAGGGATCGCTCACCCCTCCACTTT	CASSQDRDRSPLHF
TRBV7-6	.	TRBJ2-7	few	TGTGCCAGCAGCACAGGGCCCGAGCAGTACTTC	CASSTGPEQYF
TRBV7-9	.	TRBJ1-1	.	TGTGCCAGCAGCTTAATGGGCTATGAAGCTTTCTTT	CASSLMGYEAFF
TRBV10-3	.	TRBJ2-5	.	TGTGCCATCAGTGATAGGGGATCAAGAGATGCCCAGTACTTC	CAISDRGSRDAQYF
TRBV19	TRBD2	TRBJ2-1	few	TGTGCCAGTAGTAGGACTAGCGGGAGCATTGAGCAGTTCTTC	CASSRTSGSIEQFF
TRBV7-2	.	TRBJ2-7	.	TGTGCCAGCAGCTTAGAGGGCAGGTCCAAGGAGCAGTACTTC	CASSLEGRSKEQYF
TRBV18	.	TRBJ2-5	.	TGTGCCAGCTCACAAAGGGAAACGAGGGTAGAGACCCAGTACTTC	CASSQRETRVETQYF
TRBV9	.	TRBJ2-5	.	TGTGCCAGCAGCGCCACGAAAGAGACCCAGTACTTC	CASSATKETQYF
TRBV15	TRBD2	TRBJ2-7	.	TGTGCCACCAGCAGAGTTCCGGGACTAGCGGGTCTTAGCTCCTACGAGCAGTACTTC	CATSRVPGLAGLSSYEQYF
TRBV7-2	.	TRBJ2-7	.	TGTGCCAGCAGCTTAGTTGTAGCGGAGCAGTACTTC	CASSLVVAEQYF
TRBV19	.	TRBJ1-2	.	TGTGCCAGTAGTATTTCATCGGGGTTGGGCTACACCTTC	CASSISSGLGYTF
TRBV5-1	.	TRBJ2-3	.	TGCGCCAGCAGCTTTGGGACTGGAAGCACAGATACGCAGTATTTT	CASSFGTGSTDTQYF
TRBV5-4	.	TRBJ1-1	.	TGTGCCAGCAGCCCGCCGCAGGGTGGTACTGAAGCTTTCTTT	CASSPPQGGTEAFF
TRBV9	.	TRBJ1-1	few	TGTGCCAGCAGCGTAGACGGCAGAGCGAACACTGAAGCTTTCTTT	CASSVDGRANTEAFF
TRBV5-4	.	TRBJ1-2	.	TGTGCCAGCAGCTTGGGACAGCTCCGGGACTATGGCTACACCTTC	CASSLGQLRDYGYTF
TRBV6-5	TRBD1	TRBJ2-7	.	TGTGCCAGCAGTTTGGGGCAGGGGGCCTACGAGCAGTACTTC	CASSLGQGAYEQYF
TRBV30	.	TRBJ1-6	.	TGTGCCTGGAGTGTACAGGGAAATTCACCCCTCCACTTT	CAWSVQGNSPLHF
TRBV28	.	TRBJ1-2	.	TGTGCCAGCAGTTTATCGGTGGGGGCTGTCTATGGCTACACCTTC	CASSLSVGAVYGYTF
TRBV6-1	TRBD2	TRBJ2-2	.	TGTGCCAGCAGCCGACTAGCGGGAGGGGCGGAGCTGTTTTTT	CASSRLAGGAELFF
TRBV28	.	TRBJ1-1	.	TGTGCCAGCAGTTTACGCCGGAACACTGAAGCTTTCTTT	CASSLRRNTEAFF
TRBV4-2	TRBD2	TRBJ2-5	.	TGTGCCAGCAGCCTAAGATTAGCGGGGGGGTTGGAGACCCAGTACTTC	CASSLRLAGGLETQYF
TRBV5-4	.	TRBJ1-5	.	TGTGCCAGCAGCCTGGACGGACGCAATCAGCCCCAGCATTTT	CASSLDGRNQPQHF
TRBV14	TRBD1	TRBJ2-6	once	TGTGCCAGCAGGGGGACAGGGGCCAATGTCCTGACTTTC	CASRGTGANVLTF
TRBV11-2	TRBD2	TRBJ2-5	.	TGTGCCAGCAGCTTAGAGGGCGGGACTAGCGGGATGATAGGAGAGACCCAGTACTTC	CASSLEGGTSGMIGETQYF
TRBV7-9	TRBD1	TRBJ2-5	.	TGTGCCAGCAGCCCGGGGACAGGAAGCGAGACCCAGTACTTC	CASSPGTGSETQYF
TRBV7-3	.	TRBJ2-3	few	TGTGCCAGCAGCTTAGGAGCGAGGGACACAGATACGCAGTATTTT	CASSLGARDTDTQYF
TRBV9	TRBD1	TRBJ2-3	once	TGTGCCAGCAGCCCGGGACAGGTTTACACAGATACGCAGTATTTT	CASSPGQVYTDTQYF
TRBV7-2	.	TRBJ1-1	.	TGTGCCAGCAGCTTAGCCAGTTTGAACACTGAAGCTTTCTTT	CASSLASLNTEAFF
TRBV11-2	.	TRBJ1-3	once	TGTGCCAGCAGCTTAGTGGGGCCCCCGGACACCATATATTTT	CASSLVGPPDTIYF
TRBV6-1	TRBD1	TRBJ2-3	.	TGTGCCAGCAGTGAGGTCGGACAGGGGACAGATACGCAGTATTTT	CASSEVGQGTDTQYF
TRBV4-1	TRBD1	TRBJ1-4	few	TGCGCCAGCAGCCAAGCAACCGGGACAGGTGCAACTAATGAAAAACTGTTTTTT	CASSQATGTGATNEKLFF
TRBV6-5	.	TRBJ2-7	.	TGTGCCAGCAGTTACTCGGCCCCCCCTTACGAGCAGTACTTC	CASSYSAPPYEQYF
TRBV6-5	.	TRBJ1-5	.	TGTGCCAGCAGTTACCGACAGAATCAGCCCCAGCATTTT	CASSYRQNQPQHF
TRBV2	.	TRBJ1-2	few	TGTGCCAGCAGTGGACAGACGTGGATGGATGGCTACACCTTC	CASSGQTWMDGYTF
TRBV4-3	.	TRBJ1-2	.	TGCGCCAGCAGCCAAGATAACGCCCGGCCCGCAGGAGGCTACACCTTC	CASSQDNARPAGGYTF
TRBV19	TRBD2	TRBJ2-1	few	TGTGCCAGTATGCCGACTAGCGGGAGGCTTAGCAGCTCCTACAATGAGCAGTTCTTC	CASMPTSGRLSSSYNEQFF
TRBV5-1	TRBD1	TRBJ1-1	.	TGCGCCAGCAGCCCTCGGACAGGGCATGAAGCTTTCTTT	CASSPRTGHEAFF
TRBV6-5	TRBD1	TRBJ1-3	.	TGTGCCAGCAGCAGACAGGGAGGATTTGGAAACACCATATATTTT	CASSRQGGFGNTIYF
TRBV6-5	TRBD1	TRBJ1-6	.	TGTGCCAGCAGTTCAGGGGGCTGGGGTAATTCACCCCTCCACTTT	CASSSGGWGNSPLHF
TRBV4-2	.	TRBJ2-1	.	TGTGCCAGCAGCCAAGATACGAGGAGGGAGCAGTTCTTC	CASSQDTRREQFF
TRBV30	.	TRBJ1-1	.	TGTGCCTGGAAGGGGCTAGTGACTGAAGCTTTCTTT	CAWKGLVTEAFF
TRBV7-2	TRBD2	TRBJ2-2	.	TGTGCCAGCAGCCCCAAGGGGCGGGGGGCCCAGACCGGGGAGCTGTTTTTT	CASSPKGRGAQTGELFF
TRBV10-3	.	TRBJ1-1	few	TGTGCCATCAGTGACTACAGGGTTGGGAACACTGAAGCTTTCTTT	CAISDYRVGNTEAFF
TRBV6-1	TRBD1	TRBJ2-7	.	TGTGCCAGCACCGGAATCCTGACAGGGCGCGAGCAGTACTTC	CASTGILTGREQYF
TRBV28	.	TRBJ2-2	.	TGTGCCAGCAGTTTACAGCGGCTTAACACCGGGGAGCTGTTTTTT	CASSLQRLNTGELFF
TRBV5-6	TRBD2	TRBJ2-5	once	TGTGCCAGCAGCTTCTTTAGCGGGTCCATCCAAGAGACCCAGTACTTC	CASSFFSGSIQETQYF
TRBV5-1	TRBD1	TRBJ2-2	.	TGCGCCAGCAGCTTAGGGACAGTTTTAGCCGGGGAGCTGTTTTTT	CASSLGTVLAGELFF
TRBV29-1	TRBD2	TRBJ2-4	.	TGCAGCGTTGAATTTGCAAGTGCGGGGGGCGCCTACAAAAACATTCAGTACTTC	CSVEFASAGGAYKNIQYF
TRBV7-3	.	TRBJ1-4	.	TGTGCCAGCAGCTTACAGGGGAGGACAACTAATGAAAAACTGTTTTTT	CASSLQGRTTNEKLFF
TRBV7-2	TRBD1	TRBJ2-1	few	TGTGCCAGCAGGACCGGACAGGCCTCCTACAATGAGCAGTTCTTC	CASRTGQASYNEQFF
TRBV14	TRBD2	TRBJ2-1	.	TGTGCCAGCAGCGGCGGGAGCAGGTATGAGCAGTTCTTC	CASSGGSRYEQFF
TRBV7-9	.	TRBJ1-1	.	TGTGCCAGCAGCTTAGTAGGGGTGGGGTCCGGTGCTTTCTTT	CASSLVGVGSGAFF
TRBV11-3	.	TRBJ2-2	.	TGTGCCAGCCAGAGATCCGCGAACACCGGGGAGCTGTTTTTT	CASQRSANTGELFF